The 3 T cell receptor beta chains reported below all come from one sample, sequenced in a study of blood T cell repertoires in COVID-19 (dated by TCRdb to the early 2020s). The library was obtained by the immunoSEQ multiplex PCR assay. TCRdb obtained this table from immuneACCESS and retained in-frame rearrangements with V and J assigned. These tables miss some clones; where compared with another copy, unresolved V genes account for less than half of the shortfall, and the remainder is unexplained. The sample table contains fewer than 200,000 clones; only one count was recorded for over 80% of them. Less than 10% of the sample belongs to the ten largest clones. Sequencing was done on a sample of peripheral blood. These receptors came from a woman in her sixties or seventies with COVID-19, enrolled during active disease.

This clone was counted once. The rearrangement uses TRBV7-2 and TRBJ2-2, with 13 bases that match TRBD2. The trim removed 4 bases at V and 7 bases at J, leaving 6 bases unmatched. This CDR3 contains 16 residues. Germline CDR1 SGHTA, CDR2 FQGNSA. The CDR3 loop is CASSSGTSGTNGELFF. The CDR3, as DNA: TGTGCCAGCAGCTCCGGGACTAGCGGGACCAACGGGGAGCTGTTTTTT. The full variable domain, with the rest looked up from reference TRBV7-2 and TRBJ2-2, is GAGVSQSPSNKVTEKGKDVELRCDPISGHTALYWYRQSLGQGLEFLIYFQGNSAPDKSGLPSDRFSAERTGGSVSTLTIQRTQQEDSAVYLCASSSGTSGTNGELFFGEGSRLTVL.

The chain recombines TRBV12-3 or TRBV12-4 with TRBJ2-7; D gene unclear. V lost 3 bases, J lost 7 bases, and 7 bases lay in between. The CDR3 runs to 11 residues. Here the CDR3 reads CASSFSGEQYF. CDR3 DNA: TGTGCCAGCAGTTTCTCAGGAGAGCAGTACTTC.

The rearrangement joins TRBV7-2 to TRBJ2-3; 11 nucleotides match TRBD2. The germline V gene encodes CDR1 SGHTA and CDR2 FQGNSA. Trimming removed 5 bases from V and 4 bases from J; junction bases left unmatched: 5. The CDR3 extends over 15 amino acids. This chain's CDR3 is CASSLSGRAPDTQYF. In DNA form, the CDR3 reads TGTGCCAGCAGCCTTAGCGGGAGGGCCCCAGATACGCAGTATTTT.